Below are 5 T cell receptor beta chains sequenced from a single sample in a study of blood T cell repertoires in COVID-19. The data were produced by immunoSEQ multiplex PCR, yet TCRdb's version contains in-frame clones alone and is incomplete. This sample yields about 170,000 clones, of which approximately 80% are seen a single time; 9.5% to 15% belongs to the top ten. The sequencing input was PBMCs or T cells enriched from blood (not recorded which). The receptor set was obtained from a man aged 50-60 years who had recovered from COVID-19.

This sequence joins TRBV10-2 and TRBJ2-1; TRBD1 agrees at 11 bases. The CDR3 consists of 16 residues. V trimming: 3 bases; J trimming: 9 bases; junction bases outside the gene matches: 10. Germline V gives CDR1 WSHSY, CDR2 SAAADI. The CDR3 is CASSDYTGTGGSEQFF. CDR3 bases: TGCGCCAGCAGTGATTATACCGGGACAGGGGGTAGTGAGCAGTTCTTC.

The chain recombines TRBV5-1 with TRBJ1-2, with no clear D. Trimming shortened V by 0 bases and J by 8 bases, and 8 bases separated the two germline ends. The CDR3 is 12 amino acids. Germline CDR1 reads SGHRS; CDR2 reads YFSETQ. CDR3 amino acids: CASSLGPSGYTF. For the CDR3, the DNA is TGCGCCAGCAGCTTGGGGCCGTCGGGCTACACCTTC.

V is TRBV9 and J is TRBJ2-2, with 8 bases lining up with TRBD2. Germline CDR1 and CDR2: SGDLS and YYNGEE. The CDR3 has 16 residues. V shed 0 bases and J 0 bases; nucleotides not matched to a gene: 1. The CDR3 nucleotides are TGTGCCAGCAGCGTAGCGGGGGGGGCGAACACCGGGGAGCTGTTTTTT. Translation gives CASSVAGGANTGELFF.

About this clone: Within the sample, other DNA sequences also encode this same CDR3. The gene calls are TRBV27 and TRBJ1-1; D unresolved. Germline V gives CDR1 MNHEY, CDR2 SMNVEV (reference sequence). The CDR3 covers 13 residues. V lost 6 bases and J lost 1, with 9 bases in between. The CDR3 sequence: CASSHGENTEAFF. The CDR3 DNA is TGTGCCAGCAGCCACGGTGAGAACACTGAAGCTTTCTTT.

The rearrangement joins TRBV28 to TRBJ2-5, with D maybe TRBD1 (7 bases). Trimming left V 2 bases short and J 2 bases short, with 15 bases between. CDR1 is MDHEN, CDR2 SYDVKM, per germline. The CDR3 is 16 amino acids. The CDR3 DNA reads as TGTGCCAGCAGTTTAGGAGGGGGCGCGGGTCAAGAGACCCAGTACTTC. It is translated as CASSLGGGAGQETQYF.